The clone carrying this T cell receptor beta chain was recorded many times. Its antigen is unidentified. The data belong to a study of blood T cells in healthy people across ages. The use of a sample-barcoded 5' primer and a J-beta primer mix characterized a second PCR of roughly 7 to 11 cycles. Researchers report that a template-switch adaptor with 12 random nucleotides tagged each cDNA molecule. One entry per CDR3 protein, called by TCRdb with MiXCR from the 5' RACE reads. The top ten clones hold approximately 14% of a sample with some 640,000 distinct CDR3 sequences, 25% to 35% of them seen once. Looked up from germline, CDR1 is MNHEY and CDR2 is SVGEGT. The germline V and J ends were trimmed by 6 bases and 2 bases, with 20 bases remaining between them. CDR3 size: 17 residues. Peripheral blood, roughly 11 milliliters per donor, was collected. Regarding the study as a whole: Diversity of TCR beta correlated strongly with naive T cell percentage.

The TCR was taken from a woman of 80 years or more in good health. V is TRBV6-2 or TRBV6-3 and J is TRBJ2-1; D is uncertain. The sample taken for sequencing was blood. Written as DNA, the CDR3 is TGTGCCAGCAGCAGACTCCCTCAGGCGTTCACCTACAATGAGCAGTTCTTC. As protein: CASSRLPQAFTYNEQFF.